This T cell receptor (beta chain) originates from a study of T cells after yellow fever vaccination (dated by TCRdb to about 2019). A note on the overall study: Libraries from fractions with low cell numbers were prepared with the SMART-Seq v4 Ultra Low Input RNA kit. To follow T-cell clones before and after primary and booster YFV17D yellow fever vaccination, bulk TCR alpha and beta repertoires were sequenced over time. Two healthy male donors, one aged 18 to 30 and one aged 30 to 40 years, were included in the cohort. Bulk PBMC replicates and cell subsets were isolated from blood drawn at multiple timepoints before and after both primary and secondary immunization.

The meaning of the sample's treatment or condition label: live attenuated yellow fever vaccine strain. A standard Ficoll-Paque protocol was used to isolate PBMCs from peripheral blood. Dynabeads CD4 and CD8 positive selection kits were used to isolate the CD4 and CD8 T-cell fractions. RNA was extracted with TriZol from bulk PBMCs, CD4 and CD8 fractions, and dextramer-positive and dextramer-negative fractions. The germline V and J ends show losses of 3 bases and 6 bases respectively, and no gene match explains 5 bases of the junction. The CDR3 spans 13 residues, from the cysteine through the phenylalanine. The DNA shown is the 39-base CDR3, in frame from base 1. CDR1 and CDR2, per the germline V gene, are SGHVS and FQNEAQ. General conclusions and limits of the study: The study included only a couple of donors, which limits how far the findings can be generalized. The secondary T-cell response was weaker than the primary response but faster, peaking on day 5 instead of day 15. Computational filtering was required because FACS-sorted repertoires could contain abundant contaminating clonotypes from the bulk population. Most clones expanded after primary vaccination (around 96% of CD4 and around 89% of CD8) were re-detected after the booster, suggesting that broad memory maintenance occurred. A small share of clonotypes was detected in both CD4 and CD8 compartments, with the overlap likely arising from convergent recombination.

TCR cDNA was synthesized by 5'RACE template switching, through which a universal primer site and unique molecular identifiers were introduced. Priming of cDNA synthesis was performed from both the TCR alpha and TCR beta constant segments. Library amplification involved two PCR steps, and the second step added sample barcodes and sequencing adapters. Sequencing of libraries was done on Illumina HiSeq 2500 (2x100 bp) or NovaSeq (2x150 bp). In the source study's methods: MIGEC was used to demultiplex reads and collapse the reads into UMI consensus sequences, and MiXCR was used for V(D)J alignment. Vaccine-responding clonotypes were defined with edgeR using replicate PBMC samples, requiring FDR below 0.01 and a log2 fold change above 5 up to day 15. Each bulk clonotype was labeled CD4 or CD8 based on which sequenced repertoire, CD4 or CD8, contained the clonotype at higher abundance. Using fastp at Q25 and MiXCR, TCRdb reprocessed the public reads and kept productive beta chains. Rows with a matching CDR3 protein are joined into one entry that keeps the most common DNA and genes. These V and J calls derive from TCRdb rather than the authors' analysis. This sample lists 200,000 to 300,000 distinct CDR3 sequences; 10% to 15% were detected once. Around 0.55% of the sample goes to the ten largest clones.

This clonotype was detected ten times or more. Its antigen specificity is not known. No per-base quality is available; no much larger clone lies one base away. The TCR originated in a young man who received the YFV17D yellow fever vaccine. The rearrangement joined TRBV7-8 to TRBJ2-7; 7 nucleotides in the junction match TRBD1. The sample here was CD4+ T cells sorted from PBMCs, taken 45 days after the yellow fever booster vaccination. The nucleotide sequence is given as TGTGCCAGCAGCTTGGACAGGTTAGGCGAGCAGTACTTC. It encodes CASSLDRLGEQYF.